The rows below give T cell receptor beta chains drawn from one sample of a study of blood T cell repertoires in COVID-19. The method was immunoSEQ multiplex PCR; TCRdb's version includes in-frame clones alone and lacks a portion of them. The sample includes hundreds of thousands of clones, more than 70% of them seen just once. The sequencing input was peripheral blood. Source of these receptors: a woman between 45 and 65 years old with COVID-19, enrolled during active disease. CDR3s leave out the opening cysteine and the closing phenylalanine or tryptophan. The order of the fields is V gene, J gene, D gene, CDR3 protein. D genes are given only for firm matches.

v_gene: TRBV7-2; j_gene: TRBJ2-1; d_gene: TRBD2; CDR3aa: ASSPNLLAGGPNKQF
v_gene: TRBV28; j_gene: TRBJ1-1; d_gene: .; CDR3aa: ASSFTRATEAF
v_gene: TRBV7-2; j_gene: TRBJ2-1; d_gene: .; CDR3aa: ASSSRGGSNEQF
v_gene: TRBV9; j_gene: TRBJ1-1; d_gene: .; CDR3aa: ASSPMTRTEAF
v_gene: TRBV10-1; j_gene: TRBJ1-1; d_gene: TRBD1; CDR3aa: ASSESPGQASTEAF
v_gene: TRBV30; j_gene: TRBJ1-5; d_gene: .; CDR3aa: AWSVLAAQPQH
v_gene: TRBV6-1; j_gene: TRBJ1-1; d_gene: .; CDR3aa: ASSDTRRGAF
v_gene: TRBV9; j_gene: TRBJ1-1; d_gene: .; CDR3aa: ASSVDLNTEAF
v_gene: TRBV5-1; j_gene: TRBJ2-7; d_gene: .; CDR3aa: ASSLLQGKSYEQY
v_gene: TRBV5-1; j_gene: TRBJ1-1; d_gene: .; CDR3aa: ASSTEPDSFEAF
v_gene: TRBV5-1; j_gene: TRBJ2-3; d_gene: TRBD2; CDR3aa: ASSPGQLAGGLTDTQY
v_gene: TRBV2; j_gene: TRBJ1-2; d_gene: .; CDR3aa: ASSGTSHYGYT
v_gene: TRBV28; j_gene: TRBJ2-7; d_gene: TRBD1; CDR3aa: ASSLQTGGTSYEQY
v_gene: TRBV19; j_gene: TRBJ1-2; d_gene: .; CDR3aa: ASSIAANYGYT
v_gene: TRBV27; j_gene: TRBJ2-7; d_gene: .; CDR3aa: ASSRGRPYEQY
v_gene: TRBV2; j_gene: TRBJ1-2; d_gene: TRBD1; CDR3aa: ASIRDSRYGYT
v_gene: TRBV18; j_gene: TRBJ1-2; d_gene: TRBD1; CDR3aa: ASLPGQGRRNYGYT
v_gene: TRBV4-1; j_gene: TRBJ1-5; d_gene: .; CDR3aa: ASSQDVQPNQPQH
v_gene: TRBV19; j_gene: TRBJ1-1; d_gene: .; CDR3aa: ASSRKDRSIQAF
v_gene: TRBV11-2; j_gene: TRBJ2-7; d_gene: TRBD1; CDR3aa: ASSPSTGNEQY
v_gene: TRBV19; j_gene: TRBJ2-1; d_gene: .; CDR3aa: ASSIGENEQF
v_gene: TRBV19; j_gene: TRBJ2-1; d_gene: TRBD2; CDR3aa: ASSIDLPAGVNEQF
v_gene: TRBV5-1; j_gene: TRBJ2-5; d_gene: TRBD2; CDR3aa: ASRPRVSSGGVQETQY
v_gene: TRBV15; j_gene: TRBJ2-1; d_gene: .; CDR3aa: ATSSPGSRSDEQF
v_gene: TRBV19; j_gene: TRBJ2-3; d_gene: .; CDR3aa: ARYTSTDTQY
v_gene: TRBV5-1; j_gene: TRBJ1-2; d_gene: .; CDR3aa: ASSLNFGLSLVGYT
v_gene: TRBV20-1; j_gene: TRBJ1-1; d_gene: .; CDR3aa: SASPGTEAF
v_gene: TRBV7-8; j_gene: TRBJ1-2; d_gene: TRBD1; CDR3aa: ASSSSRDRGNYGYT
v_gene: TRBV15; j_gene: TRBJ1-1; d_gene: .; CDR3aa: ATRGGNTEAF
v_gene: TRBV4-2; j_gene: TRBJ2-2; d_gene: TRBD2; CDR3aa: ASSLGTSSTNTGELF
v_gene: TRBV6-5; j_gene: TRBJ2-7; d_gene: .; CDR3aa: ASSRQGSFFEQY
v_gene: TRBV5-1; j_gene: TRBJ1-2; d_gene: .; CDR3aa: ASSLAPPNKGYT
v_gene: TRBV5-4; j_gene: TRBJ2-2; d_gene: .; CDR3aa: ATRDGGPDITGELF
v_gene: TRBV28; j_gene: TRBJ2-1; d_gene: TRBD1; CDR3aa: ASSFTGGNEQF
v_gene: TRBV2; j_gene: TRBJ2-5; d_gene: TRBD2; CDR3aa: ASRTTSGGRKTQY
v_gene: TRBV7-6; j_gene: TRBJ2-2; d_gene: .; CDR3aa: ASTKTGELF
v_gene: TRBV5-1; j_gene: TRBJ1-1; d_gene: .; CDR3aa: ASSKNTGNPEAF
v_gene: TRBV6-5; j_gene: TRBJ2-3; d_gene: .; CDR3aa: ASTGTRGGTDTQY
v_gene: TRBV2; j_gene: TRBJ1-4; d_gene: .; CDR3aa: ASRRGPNEKLF
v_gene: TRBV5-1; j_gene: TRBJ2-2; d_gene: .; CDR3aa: ASSLTPPFPGELF
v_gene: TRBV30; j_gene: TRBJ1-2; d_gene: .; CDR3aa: ARRGQNYGYT
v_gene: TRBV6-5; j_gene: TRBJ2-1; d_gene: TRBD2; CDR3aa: ASSYVLAGYNEQF
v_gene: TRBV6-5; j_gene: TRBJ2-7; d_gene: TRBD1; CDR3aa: ASRDTGTDSYEQY
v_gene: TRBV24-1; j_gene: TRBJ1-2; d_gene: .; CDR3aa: ATSDFGGRDGYT
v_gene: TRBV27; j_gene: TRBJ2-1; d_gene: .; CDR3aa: ASSAGSSSYNEQF
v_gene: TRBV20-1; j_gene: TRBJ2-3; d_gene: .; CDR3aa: SARDKDTQY
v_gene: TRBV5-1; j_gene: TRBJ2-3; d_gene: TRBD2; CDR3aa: ASSPSGGTDTQY
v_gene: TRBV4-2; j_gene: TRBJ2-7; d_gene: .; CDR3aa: ASSQDLAAYEQY
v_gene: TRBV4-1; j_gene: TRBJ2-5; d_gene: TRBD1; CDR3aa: ASSRPGQEETQY
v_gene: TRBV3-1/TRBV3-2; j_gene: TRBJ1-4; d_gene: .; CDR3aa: ASSLQGGEKLF
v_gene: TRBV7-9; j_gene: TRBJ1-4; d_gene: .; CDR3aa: ASSPRGGTNEKLF
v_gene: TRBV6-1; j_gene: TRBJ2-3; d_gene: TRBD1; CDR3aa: ASSEPGQLTDTQY
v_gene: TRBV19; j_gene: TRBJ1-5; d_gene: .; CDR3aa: ASSMAPPINQPQH
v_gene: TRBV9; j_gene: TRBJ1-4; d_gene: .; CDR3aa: ASSPRPGEGLF
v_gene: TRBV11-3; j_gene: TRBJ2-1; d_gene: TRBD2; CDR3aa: ASSLNGGSYNEQF